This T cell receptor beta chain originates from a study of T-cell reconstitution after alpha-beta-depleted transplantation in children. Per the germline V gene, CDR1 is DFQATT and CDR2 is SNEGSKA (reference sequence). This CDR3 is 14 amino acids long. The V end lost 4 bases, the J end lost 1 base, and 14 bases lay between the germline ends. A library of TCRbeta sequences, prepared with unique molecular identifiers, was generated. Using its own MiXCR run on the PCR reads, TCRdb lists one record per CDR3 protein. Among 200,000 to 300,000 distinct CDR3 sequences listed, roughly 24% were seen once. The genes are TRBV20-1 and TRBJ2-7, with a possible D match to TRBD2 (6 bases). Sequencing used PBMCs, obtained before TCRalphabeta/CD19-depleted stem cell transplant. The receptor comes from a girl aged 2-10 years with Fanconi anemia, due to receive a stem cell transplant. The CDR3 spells CSANPRGPSYEQYF. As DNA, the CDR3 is TGCAGTGCTAATCCGCGGGGCCCTTCCTACGAGCAGTACTTC.